This TCR beta chain appears in the sequencing data of a study of response to subunit inactivated influenza vaccine (dated by TCRdb to 2017 to 2018). Some background on the complete study: To follow how T cells responded to a trivalent subunit inactivated influenza vaccine, the researchers relied on deep quantitative profiling of the T cell receptor repertoire.

The sample holds a few counts of this clonotype. Its antigen remains undetermined. No much larger clonotype is one base removed from it; base qualities were not supplied. The germline V gene specifies SGHRS as CDR1 and YFSETQ as CDR2. The CDR3 spans 14 residues, from the cysteine through the phenylalanine. The CDR3 DNA has 42 bases and is translated from base 1. The junction shows trimming of 0 bases on V and 5 bases on J, plus 8 bases between the germline ends. Libraries were prepared through RT-PCR. Instrument used: Illumina HiSeq 2500. Using fastp trimming at Q25 and MiXCR clonotype assembly, TCRdb reanalyzed the public sequencing data and kept in-frame beta chains. All rows with the same CDR3 protein become a single entry with the most common DNA and genes. In this sample the table shows roughly 700,000 distinct CDR3 sequences, roughly 14% of which occur a single time. The leading ten clones occupy around 7.3% of the sample.

What the authors observed across the whole study: According to the authors, only a limited number of new T cells may be recruited by each seasonal influenza vaccination.

The chain employs TRBV5-1 and TRBJ2-2, and TRBD2 may be the D gene, going by 6 matching bases. The specimen comprised PBMCs from blood, sampled 14 to 15 days before vaccination. The clonotype was recovered from a man aged 45 to 65 who received an inactivated influenza vaccine. Donor details come from another sample of the same person, matched by shared clones. The CDR3 region has the sequence CASSLDLATGELFF. The DNA sequence reads TGCGCCAGCAGCTTGGACCTAGCGACCGGGGAGCTGTTTTTT. The CDR3, completed at both ends by the reference TRBV5-1 and TRBJ2-2 genes, gives the full variable domain KAGVTQTPRYLIKTRGQQVTLSCSPISGHRSVSWYQQTPGQGLQFLFEYFSETQRNKGNFPGRFSGRQFSNSRSEMNVSTLELGDSALYLCASSLDLATGELFFGEGSRLTVL.